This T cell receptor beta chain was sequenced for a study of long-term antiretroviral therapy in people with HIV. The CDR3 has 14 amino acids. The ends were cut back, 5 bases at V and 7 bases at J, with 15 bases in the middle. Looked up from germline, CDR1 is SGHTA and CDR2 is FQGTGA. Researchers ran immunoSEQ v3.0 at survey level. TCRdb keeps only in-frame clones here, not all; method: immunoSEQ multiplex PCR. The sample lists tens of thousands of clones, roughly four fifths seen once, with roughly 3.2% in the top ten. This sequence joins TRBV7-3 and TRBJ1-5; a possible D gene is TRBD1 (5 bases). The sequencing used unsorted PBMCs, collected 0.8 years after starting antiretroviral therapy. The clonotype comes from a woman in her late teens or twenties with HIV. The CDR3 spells CASSQGHRGQPQHF. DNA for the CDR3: TGTGCCAGCAGCCAAGGACATAGGGGCCAGCCCCAGCATTTT.